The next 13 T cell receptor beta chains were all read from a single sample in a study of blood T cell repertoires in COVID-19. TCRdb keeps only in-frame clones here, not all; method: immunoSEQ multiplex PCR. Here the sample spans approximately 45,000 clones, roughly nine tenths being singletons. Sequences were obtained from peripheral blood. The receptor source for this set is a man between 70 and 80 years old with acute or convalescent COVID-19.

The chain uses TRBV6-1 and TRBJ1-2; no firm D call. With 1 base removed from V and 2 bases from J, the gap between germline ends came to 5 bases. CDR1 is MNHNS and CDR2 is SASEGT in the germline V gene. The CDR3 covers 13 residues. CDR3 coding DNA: TGTGCCAGCAGTGAAGTCCGGAACTATGGCTACACCTTC. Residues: CASSEVRNYGYTF.

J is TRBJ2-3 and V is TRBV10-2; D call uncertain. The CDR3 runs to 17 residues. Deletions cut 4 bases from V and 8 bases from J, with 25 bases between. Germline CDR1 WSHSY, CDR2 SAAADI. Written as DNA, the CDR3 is TGCGCCAGCAGTGGTGTCGACTCCCGGATAACGACTTTTACGCAGTATTTT. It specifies CASSGVDSRITTFTQYF.

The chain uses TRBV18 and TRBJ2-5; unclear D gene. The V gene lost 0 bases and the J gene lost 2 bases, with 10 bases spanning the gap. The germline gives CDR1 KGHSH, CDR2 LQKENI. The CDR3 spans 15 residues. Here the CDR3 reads CASSPPSILQETQYF. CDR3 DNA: TGTGCCAGCTCACCACCTAGTATCCTTCAAGAGACCCAGTACTTC.

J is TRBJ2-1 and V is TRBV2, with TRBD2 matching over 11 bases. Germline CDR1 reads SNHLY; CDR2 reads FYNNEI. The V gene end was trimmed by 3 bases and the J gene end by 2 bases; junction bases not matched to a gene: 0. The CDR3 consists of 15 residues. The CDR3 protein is CASSDSGGAYNEQFF. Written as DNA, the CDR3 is TGTGCCAGCAGTGATAGCGGGGGGGCCTACAATGAGCAGTTCTTC.

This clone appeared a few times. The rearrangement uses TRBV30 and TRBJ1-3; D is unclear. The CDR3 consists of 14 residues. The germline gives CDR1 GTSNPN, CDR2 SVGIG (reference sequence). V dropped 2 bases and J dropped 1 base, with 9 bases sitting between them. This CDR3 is CAWSRLLSGNTIYF. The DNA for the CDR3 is TGTGCCTGGAGTCGCTTACTTTCTGGAAACACCATATATTTT.

CDR3 nucleotides: TGTGCCAGCAGTTCAGAGAACACTGAAGCTTTCTTT. It codes for CASSSENTEAFF. The V gene is TRBV28, the J gene TRBJ1-1; D unresolved. Trimming cost V 4 bases and J 1 base, with 4 bases left between them. This CDR3 comprises 12 residues. Germline loops: CDR1 MDHEN, CDR2 SYDVKM.

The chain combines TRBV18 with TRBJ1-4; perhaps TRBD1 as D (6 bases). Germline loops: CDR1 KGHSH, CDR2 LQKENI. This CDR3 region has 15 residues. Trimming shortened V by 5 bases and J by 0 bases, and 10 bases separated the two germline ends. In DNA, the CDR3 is TGTGCCAGCTCATCAGGACAGCCAACTAATGAAAAACTGTTTTTT. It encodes CASSSGQPTNEKLFF.

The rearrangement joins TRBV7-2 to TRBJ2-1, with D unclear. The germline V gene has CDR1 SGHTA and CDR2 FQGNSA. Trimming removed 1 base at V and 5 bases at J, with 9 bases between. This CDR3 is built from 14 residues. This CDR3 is CASSLVRQNNEQFF. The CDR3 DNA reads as TGTGCCAGCAGCTTAGTAAGACAAAACAATGAGCAGTTCTTC.

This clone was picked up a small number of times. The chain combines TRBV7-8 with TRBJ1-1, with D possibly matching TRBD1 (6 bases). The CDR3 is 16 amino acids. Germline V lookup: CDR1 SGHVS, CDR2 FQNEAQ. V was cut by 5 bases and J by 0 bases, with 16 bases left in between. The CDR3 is CASSLDRPNLNTEAFF. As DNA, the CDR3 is TGTGCCAGCAGCCTCGACAGGCCGAACTTGAACACTGAAGCTTTCTTT.

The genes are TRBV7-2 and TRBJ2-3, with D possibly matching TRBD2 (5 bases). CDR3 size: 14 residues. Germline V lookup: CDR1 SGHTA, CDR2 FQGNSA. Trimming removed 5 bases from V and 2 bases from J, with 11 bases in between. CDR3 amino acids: CASSTTRFTDTQYF. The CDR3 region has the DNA TGTGCCAGCAGCACTACTAGATTCACAGATACGCAGTATTTT.

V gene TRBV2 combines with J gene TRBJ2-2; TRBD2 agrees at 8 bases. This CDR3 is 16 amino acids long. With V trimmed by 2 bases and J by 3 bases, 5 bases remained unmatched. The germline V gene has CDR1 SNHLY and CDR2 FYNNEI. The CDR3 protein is CASSETRGGYTGELFF. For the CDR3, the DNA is TGTGCCAGCAGTGAAACACGGGGGGGCTACACCGGGGAGCTGTTTTTT.

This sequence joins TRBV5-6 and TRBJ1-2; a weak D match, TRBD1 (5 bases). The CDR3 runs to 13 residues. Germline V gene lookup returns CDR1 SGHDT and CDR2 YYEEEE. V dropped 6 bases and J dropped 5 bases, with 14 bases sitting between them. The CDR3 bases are TGTGCCAGCACCCCGGGCGGGGCGTATGGCTACACCTTC. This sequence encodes CASTPGGAYGYTF.

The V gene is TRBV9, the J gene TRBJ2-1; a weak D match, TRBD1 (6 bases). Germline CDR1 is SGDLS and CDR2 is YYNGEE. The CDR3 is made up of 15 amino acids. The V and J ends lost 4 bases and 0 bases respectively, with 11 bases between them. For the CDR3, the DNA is TGTGCCAGCAGCTTCCGGGACAACTCCTACAATGAGCAGTTCTTC. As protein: CASSFRDNSYNEQFF.